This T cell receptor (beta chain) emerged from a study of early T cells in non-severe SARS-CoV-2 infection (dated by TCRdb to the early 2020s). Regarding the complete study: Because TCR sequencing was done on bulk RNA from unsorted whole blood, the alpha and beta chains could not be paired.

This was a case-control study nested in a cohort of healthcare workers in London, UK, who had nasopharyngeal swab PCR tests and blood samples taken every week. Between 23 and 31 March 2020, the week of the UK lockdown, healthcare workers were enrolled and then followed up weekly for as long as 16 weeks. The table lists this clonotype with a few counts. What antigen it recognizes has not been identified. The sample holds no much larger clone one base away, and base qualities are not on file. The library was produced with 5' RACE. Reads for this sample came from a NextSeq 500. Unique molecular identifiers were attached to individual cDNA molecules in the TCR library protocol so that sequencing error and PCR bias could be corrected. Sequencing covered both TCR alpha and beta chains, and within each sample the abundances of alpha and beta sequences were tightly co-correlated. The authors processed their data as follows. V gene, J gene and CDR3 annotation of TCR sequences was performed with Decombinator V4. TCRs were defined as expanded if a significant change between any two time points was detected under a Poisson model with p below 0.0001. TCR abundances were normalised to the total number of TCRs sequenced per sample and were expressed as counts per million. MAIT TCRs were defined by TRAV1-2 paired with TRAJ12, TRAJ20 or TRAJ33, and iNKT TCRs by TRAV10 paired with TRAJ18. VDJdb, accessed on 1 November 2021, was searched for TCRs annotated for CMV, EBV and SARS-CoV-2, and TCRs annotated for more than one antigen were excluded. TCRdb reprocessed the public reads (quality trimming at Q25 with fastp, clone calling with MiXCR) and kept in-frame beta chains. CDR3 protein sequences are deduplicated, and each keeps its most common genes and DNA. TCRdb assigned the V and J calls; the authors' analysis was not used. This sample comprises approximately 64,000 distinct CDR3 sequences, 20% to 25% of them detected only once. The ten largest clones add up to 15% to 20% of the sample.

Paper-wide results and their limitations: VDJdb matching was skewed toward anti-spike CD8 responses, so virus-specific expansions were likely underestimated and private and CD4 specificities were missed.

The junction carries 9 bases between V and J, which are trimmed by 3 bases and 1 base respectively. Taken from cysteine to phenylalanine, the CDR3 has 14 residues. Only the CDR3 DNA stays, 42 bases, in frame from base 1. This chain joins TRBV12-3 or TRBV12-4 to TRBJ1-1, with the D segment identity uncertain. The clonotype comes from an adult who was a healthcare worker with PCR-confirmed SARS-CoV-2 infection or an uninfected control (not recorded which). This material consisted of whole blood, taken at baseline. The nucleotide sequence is TGTGCCAGCAGTTTCGTAAATAGGAACACTGAAGCTTTCTTT. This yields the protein CASSFVNRNTEAFF.